This T cell receptor beta chain derives from a study of blood T cell repertoires in COVID-19. Measured with immunoSEQ multiplex PCR; TCRdb has only the in-frame clones, and not every one. The data show some 95,000 clones, 86% seen once. The CDR3 extends over 14 amino acids. Sequenced: peripheral blood. The V call is TRBV21-1, the J call TRBJ2-7; the tabulated D call, TRBD1, remains unverified against the DNA. TRBV21-1 is labeled a pseudogene. The source is an elderly man with active or convalescent COVID-19. CDR3 DNA sequence: TGTGCCAGCAGCTCGTCCAGGGAAGGCTACGAGCAGTACTTC. Amino acid sequence: CASSSSREGYEQYF.